The 22 T cell receptor beta chains reported below all come from one sample, sequenced in a study of blood T cell repertoires in COVID-19. TCRdb's copy holds only in-frame clones and misses some; the assay was immunoSEQ multiplex PCR. The top ten clones hold 11% of a sample with approximately 270,000 clones, 70% to 90% of them seen once. Material: peripheral blood. The origin of the receptors is a woman between 65 and 79 years old with acute or convalescent COVID-19.

The chain is built from TRBV7-8 and TRBJ2-1; possible D gene TRBD2, 7 bases. This CDR3 spans 15 amino acids. The germline V gene encodes CDR1 SGHVS and CDR2 FQNEAQ. The germline V and J ends were trimmed by 1 base and 8 bases, with 15 bases remaining between them. This CDR3 reads CASSLDGGLQDEQFF. DNA of the CDR3: TGTGCCAGCAGCTTAGACGGGGGGCTCCAGGATGAGCAGTTCTTC.

The rearrangement links TRBV18 to TRBJ2-6; D unresolved. This CDR3 region has 16 residues. The germline V and J ends were trimmed by 2 bases and 0 bases, with 8 bases remaining between them. Germline CDR1 is KGHSH and CDR2 is LQKENI. The DNA for the CDR3 is TGTGCCAGCTCACCAACGCCCAGCTCTGGGGCCAACGTCCTGACTTTC. It translates to CASSPTPSSGANVLTF.

This clone was observed a few times. This rearrangement joins TRBV19 to TRBJ2-3; TRBD2 matches 7 bases. The CDR3 has 15 residues. The trim removed 8 bases at V and 1 base at J, leaving 9 bases unmatched. Germline-derived CDR1 and CDR2 are LNHDA and SQIVND (reference sequence). The CDR3 loop reads CASARLSGGTDTQYF. The CDR3 DNA is TGTGCCAGTGCCCGACTGAGCGGGGGCACAGATACGCAGTATTTT.

DNA of the CDR3: TGCGCCAGCAGCTTGGAGCGGGAGGGCGAGACCCAGTACTTC. It translates to CASSLEREGETQYF. J is TRBJ2-5 and V is TRBV5-1, with TRBD2 matching over 10 bases. CDR1 is SGHRS and CDR2 is YFSETQ in the germline V gene. Trimming took 0 bases from V and 5 from J; bases not matched to a gene: 1. The CDR3 sequence is 14 residues long.

In this sample, this clone turned up once. This sequence joins TRBV5-4 and TRBJ2-3; 13 positions match TRBD2. Germline V lookup: CDR1 SGHNT, CDR2 YYREEE (reference sequence). CDR3 length: 14 residues. V lost 4 bases and J lost 13; bases outside the gene matches: 9. The CDR3 nucleotides read TGTGCCAGCAGCCTTGGACTAGCGGGGGCCCTGGAGTATTTT. Its translation is CASSLGLAGALEYF.

In nucleotides, the CDR3 is TGTGCCAGCAGTGAAGGAGACACCATGAACACTGAAGCTTTCTTT. As protein: CASSEGDTMNTEAFF. The V gene is TRBV6-1, the J gene TRBJ1-1; no reliable D call. Germline V gene lookup returns CDR1 MNHNS and CDR2 SASEGT. Between the trimmed V and J ends, which lost 1 base and 0 bases, there was a span of 9 bases. This CDR3 spans 15 amino acids.

The chain links TRBV25-1 to TRBJ1-1; 7 nucleotides align to TRBD1. V shed 4 bases and J 5 bases; nucleotides not matched to a gene: 13. CDR3 length: 16 residues. Per the germline V gene, CDR1 is MGHDK and CDR2 is SYGVNS. The CDR3 sequence: CASSVTGNFRNTEAFF. The CDR3 nucleotides read TGTGCCAGCAGTGTGACAGGGAATTTTAGGAATACTGAAGCTTTCTTT.

The CDR3 region has the DNA TGTGCCAGCAGCTTACCGGGACAGGGGTACACCGGGGAGCTGTTTTTT. Amino acids: CASSLPGQGYTGELFF. The chain couples TRBV7-6 to TRBJ2-2; 10 nucleotides align to TRBD1. In germline, CDR1 is SGHVS, CDR2 FNYEAQ. The CDR3 covers 16 residues. With 2 bases clipped from V and 3 bases from J, the junction kept 3 bases outside the gene matches.

This chain connects TRBV6-1 to TRBJ1-1, with a possible D match to TRBD1 (6 bases). Germline values: CDR1 MNHNS, CDR2 SASEGT. The CDR3 consists of 15 residues. V lost 2 bases to trimming and J lost 6 bases, with 16 bases between them. The CDR3 protein is CASSEMGAPLPEAFF. CDR3 DNA: TGTGCCAGCAGTGAAATGGGGGCCCCTTTACCTGAAGCTTTCTTT.

J is TRBJ2-3 and V is TRBV6-5; a possible D gene is TRBD2 (6 bases). The CDR3 has 13 residues. V shed 5 bases and J shed 4 bases, with 10 bases lying between them. The germline V gene has CDR1 MNHEY and CDR2 SVGAGI. The CDR3 protein is CASSRERADTQYF. For the CDR3, the DNA is TGTGCCAGCAGTCGGGAGCGGGCAGATACGCAGTATTTT.

The chain carries TRBV7-9 and TRBJ2-1; 8 nucleotides align to TRBD1. This CDR3 has 15 amino acids. Unmatched junction bases numbered 7, after V lost 5 bases and J lost 4 bases. Germline CDR1 and CDR2: SEHNR and FQNEAQ (reference sequence). Here the CDR3 DNA reads TGTGCCAGCAGCGTTGGGACAGGTAAATACAATGAGCAGTTCTTC. Its protein is CASSVGTGKYNEQFF. The full variable domain, with the rest looked up from reference TRBV7-9 and TRBJ2-1, is DTGVSQNPRHKITKRGQNVTFRCDPISEHNRLYWYRQTLGQGPEFLTYFQNEAQLEKSRLLSDRFSAERPKGSFSTLEIQRTEQGDSAMYLCASSVGTGKYNEQFFGPGTRLTVL.

The J gene is TRBJ2-7, the V gene TRBV13, with D maybe TRBD2 (5 bases). Germline V gene data show CDR1 as PRHDT and CDR2 as FYEKMQ (reference sequence). V was clipped by 2 bases and J by 3 bases, with 8 bases between them. This CDR3 contains 13 residues. This CDR3 is CASSLSGRYEQYF. The CDR3 DNA reads as TGTGCCAGCAGCTTAAGCGGCCGCTACGAGCAGTACTTC.

The chain links TRBV24-1 to TRBJ1-5, with a possible D match to TRBD1 (6 bases). Germline V gives CDR1 KGHDR, CDR2 SFDVKD. V was clipped by 4 bases and J by 7 bases, with 13 bases between them. The length of the CDR3 is 14 residues. The CDR3, as DNA: TGTGCCACCAGTGAGTCTGGGGGCGGGCAGCCCCAGCATTTT. Protein: CATSESGGGQPQHF.

This clone was recorded at least ten times. In nucleotides, the CDR3 is TGTGCCAGCAGTTTACTTTCGGCAGATACGCAGTATTTT. It yields the protein CASSLLSADTQYF. V usage is TRBV7-3 and J usage is TRBJ2-3; no clear D gene. V lost 6 bases, J lost 4 bases, and 11 bases lay in between. Germline loops: CDR1 SGHTA, CDR2 FQGTGA. The CDR3 contains 13 residues.

The chain uses TRBV5-6 and TRBJ1-2, with D perhaps matching TRBD1 (5 bases). Per the germline V gene, CDR1 is SGHDT and CDR2 is YYEEEE. V lost 0 bases, J lost 6 bases, and 12 bases lay in between. The CDR3 is made up of 14 amino acids. The DNA of the CDR3 is TGTGCCAGCAGCTTGGTGAGCGAGGACAATGGCTACACCTTC. Protein: CASSLVSEDNGYTF. The variable domain in full, with the rest retrieved from reference TRBV5-6 and TRBJ1-2, is DAGVTQSPTHLIKTRGQQVTLRCSPKSGHDTVSWYQQALGQGPQFIFQYYEEEERQRGNFPDRFSGHQFPNYSSELNVNALLLGDSALYLCASSLVSEDNGYTFGSGTRLTVV.

This clone came up a few times. V is TRBV18 and J is TRBJ2-7; TRBD2 agrees at 9 bases. Germline CDR1 KGHSH, CDR2 LQKENI. Unmatched junction bases numbered 11, after V lost 6 bases and J lost 5 bases. The CDR3 length is 15 residues. CDR3 in amino acids: CASSPAGGRSDEQYF. DNA of the CDR3: TGTGCCAGCTCGCCCGCGGGGGGGCGCTCGGACGAGCAGTACTTC.

The chain has TRBV3-1 (or the pseudogene TRBV3-2) and TRBJ1-1; TRBD1 aligns across 9 bases. CDR3 size: 15 residues. V trimming: 4 bases; J trimming: 1 base; junction bases outside the gene matches: 4. Looked up from germline, CDR1 is LGHDT and CDR2 is YNNKEL (reference sequence). CDR3 nucleotide sequence: TGTGCCAGCAGCCCGATGACAGGGGGGAACACTGAAGCTTTCTTT. Protein: CASSPMTGGNTEAFF.

This chain connects TRBV11-2 to TRBJ1-1, with a possible D match to TRBD1 (6 bases). Trimming cost V 4 bases and J 3 bases, with 18 bases left between them. Germline V gives CDR1 SGHAT, CDR2 FQNNGV. This CDR3 spans 16 amino acids. The CDR3 bases are TGTGCCAGCAGCTCAAGAAACAGGGCGAGAGACACTGAAGCTTTCTTT. The encoded protein is CASSSRNRARDTEAFF.

The V and J genes are TRBV9 and TRBJ1-2; 7 positions match TRBD1. In germline, CDR1 is SGDLS, CDR2 YYNGEE. The J segment lost 5 bases and the V segment lost 5 bases, leaving 15 bases of the junction unmatched. CDR3 length: 16 residues. The DNA of the CDR3 is TGTGCCAGCAGAGGGGGGACAGCCTACGAAGGGTATGGCTACACCTTC. Protein sequence: CASRGGTAYEGYGYTF. The full variable domain, rest sourced from reference TRBV9 and TRBJ1-2, is DSGVTQTPKHLITATGQRVTLRCSPRSGDLSVYWYQQSLDQGLQFLIQYYNGEERAKGNILERFSAQQFPDLHSELNLSSLELGDSALYFCASRGGTAYEGYGYTFGSGTRLTVV.

The rearrangement links TRBV4-2 to TRBJ2-7, with 11 bases aligning to TRBD2. The CDR3 is 19 amino acids. CDR1 and CDR2 (germline): LGHNA, YNFKEQ. Trimming at V came to 0 bases and at J to 1 base, leaving 11 bases not matched to a gene. For the CDR3, the DNA is TGTGCCAGCAGCCAAGATCTAGCGGGGGGCGGGGTAGTATCCTACGAGCAGTACTTC. This translates into CASSQDLAGGGVVSYEQYF.

The chain links TRBV3-1 (or the pseudogene TRBV3-2) to TRBJ2-5; D call uncertain. Germline loops: CDR1 LGHDT, CDR2 YNNKEL (reference sequence). The V end was cut by 1 base, the J end by 0 bases, with 6 bases between. The CDR3 has 14 amino acids. CDR3 in DNA: TGTGCCAGCAGCCAAGTCTTTAACCAAGAGACCCAGTACTTC. Translated: CASSQVFNQETQYF.

This chain joins TRBV5-4 and TRBJ1-1; 11 positions match TRBD1. Germline CDR1 reads SGHNT; CDR2 reads YYREEE (reference sequence). The CDR3 has 16 residues. V lost 0 bases, J lost 6 bases, and 7 bases stayed unmatched. The chain's CDR3 is CASSLGGQGVDAEAFF. The CDR3 DNA reads TGTGCCAGCAGCTTGGGGGGACAGGGGGTAGATGCTGAAGCTTTCTTT.